One sample yielded the 25 T cell receptor beta chains listed below, sequenced in a study of cytomegalovirus exposure and HLA in healthy donors (dated by TCRdb to 2015 to 2018). Receptor amplification or capture employed the immunoSEQ multiplex PCR assay. A mixture of 60 forward primers for TCR Vbeta segments and 13 reverse primers for TCR Jbeta segments was used in the multiplex PCR. What TCRdb holds here is the immuneACCESS table cut down to in-frame rearrangements. Part of the clones is not present; checked against another copy, under half of the missing clones reflect an unresolved V gene, and the others are unexplained. The sample table records 150,000 or so clones; 71% of these occur just once. Less than 1.6% of the sample goes to the ten largest clones. Sequencing used PBMCs. These receptors all come from a girl aged 5-17 years in good health and CMV-seronegative.

V gene TRBV5-1 combines with J gene TRBJ1-1; tentatively, D is TRBD1 (6 bases). Per germline, CDR1 SGHRS and CDR2 YFSETQ. Between the trimmed V and J ends, which lost 0 bases and 5 bases, there was a span of 8 bases. The CDR3 has 13 residues. The CDR3 sequence is CASSLEQGTEAFF. In nucleotides, the CDR3 is TGCGCCAGCAGCTTGGAACAGGGTACTGAAGCTTTCTTT.

The V call is TRBV19, the J call TRBJ1-5; D gene unclear. CDR3 length equals 13 residues. V lost 7 bases and J lost 7, with 14 bases in between. CDR1 and CDR2 from the germline V gene are LNHDA and SQIVND (reference sequence). CDR3 region: CASKELGGQPQHF. CDR3 DNA: TGTGCCAGTAAGGAGTTGGGAGGACAGCCCCAGCATTTT.

This clone was observed a handful of times. The gene calls are TRBV6-1 and TRBJ1-6; 11 nucleotides line up with TRBD1. Losses at the gene ends were 0 bases for V and 10 bases for J; bases not matched to a gene: 2. This CDR3 is 15 amino acids long. Germline assignment: CDR1 MNHNS and CDR2 SASEGT. CDR3 DNA sequence: TGTGCCAGCAGTGAAGCCGGGACAGGGGGGTCACCCCTCCACTTT. Its protein is CASSEAGTGGSPLHF.

The chain carries TRBV29-1 and TRBJ1-1, with 7 positions matching TRBD1. The length of the CDR3 is 14 residues. After removal of 5 bases from V and 4 bases from J, the junction contained 10 bases not matched to a gene. Germline CDR1 and CDR2: SQVTM and ANQGSEA. The CDR3 here is CSVQLGGRITEAFF. Written as DNA, the CDR3 is TGCAGCGTTCAACTAGGGGGCAGGATCACTGAAGCTTTCTTT.

The chain combines TRBV7-9 with TRBJ1-1, with TRBD1 matching over 7 bases. CDR1 is SEHNR and CDR2 is FQNEAQ in the germline V gene (reference sequence). The CDR3 contains 13 residues. The ends lost 8 bases at V and 5 bases at J; junction bases unmatched: 8. CDR3 amino acids: CASLPTGLTEAFF. CDR3 in DNA: TGTGCCAGCCTACCGACAGGGTTGACTGAAGCTTTCTTT.

The chain carries TRBV27 and TRBJ1-5; 9 bases agree with TRBD1. V was clipped by 5 bases and J by 2 bases; unmatched bases: 7. CDR3 length equals 16 residues. Germline loops: CDR1 MNHEY, CDR2 SMNVEV (reference sequence). In DNA form, the CDR3 reads TGTGCCAGCAGTACGACAGGGGGAAGGGGCAATCAGCCCCAGCATTTT. Residues: CASSTTGGRGNQPQHF.

In DNA form, the CDR3 reads TGTGCCAGCAGTTACGGGGCAGGGTATCAGCCCCAGCATTTT. Translating it yields CASSYGAGYQPQHF. This chain joins TRBV6-6 and TRBJ1-5, with a possible D match to TRBD1 (5 bases). This CDR3 has 14 amino acids. The germline CDR1 and CDR2 sequences are MNHNY and SVGAGI (reference sequence). V gave up 2 bases and J gave up 5 bases, with 10 bases separating them.

The chain joins TRBV9 to TRBJ1-1; D gene ambiguous. CDR3 length: 14 residues. Trimming took off 4 bases at V and 4 bases at J, with 14 bases between the two ends. The germline V gene encodes CDR1 SGDLS and CDR2 YYNGEE. CDR3 in DNA: TGTGCCAGCAGCCCAGCGACGACGGCCACTGAAGCTTTCTTT. Protein sequence: CASSPATTATEAFF.

The table lists this clone with a few counts. The gene calls are TRBV7-9 and TRBJ1-2; possibly TRBD1 for D (5 bases). V was pared by 6 bases and J by 8 bases, with 16 bases between. Germline assignment: CDR1 SEHNR and CDR2 FQNEAQ (reference sequence). The CDR3 is 13 amino acids. Here the CDR3 DNA reads TGTGCCAGCAGTTCAGGGTCTTTGAGCGGCTACACCTTC. The encoded protein is CASSSGSLSGYTF. The whole variable domain, remainder taken from reference TRBV7-9 and TRBJ1-2, is DTGVSQNPRHKITKRGQNVTFRCDPISEHNRLYWYRQTLGQGPEFLTYFQNEAQLEKSRLLSDRFSAERPKGSFSTLEIQRTEQGDSAMYLCASSSGSLSGYTFGSGTRLTVV.

The chain recombines TRBV6-1 with TRBJ1-5; a weak D match, TRBD1 (5 bases). The CDR3 is 17 amino acids. Trimming pared 4 bases from V and 0 bases from J, leaving 16 bases between. Germline V gives CDR1 MNHNS, CDR2 SASEGT. The chain's CDR3 is CASSVETQGNSNQPQHF. In DNA form, the CDR3 reads TGTGCCAGCAGTGTTGAGACCCAGGGTAATAGCAATCAGCCCCAGCATTTT.

The chain recombines TRBV6-1 with TRBJ1-1; D gene unclear. Trimming left V 4 bases short and J 1 base short, with 13 bases between. The length of the CDR3 is 15 residues. Germline CDR1 reads MNHNS; CDR2 reads SASEGT. CDR3 residues: CASSVGDAGNTEAFF. CDR3 sequence (DNA): TGTGCCAGCAGTGTTGGTGATGCAGGGAACACTGAAGCTTTCTTT.

V usage is TRBV27 and J usage is TRBJ1-6, with D tentatively TRBD1 (5 bases). Germline CDR1 is MNHEY and CDR2 is SMNVEV (reference sequence). Trimming pared 3 bases from V and 0 bases from J, leaving 9 bases between. This CDR3 comprises 16 residues. The CDR3 region is CASSLTESSYNSPLHF. The CDR3 nucleotides are TGTGCCAGCAGTTTGACAGAATCCTCCTATAATTCACCCCTCCACTTT.

This chain connects TRBV5-8 to TRBJ2-7, with 9 nucleotides matching TRBD1. The CDR3 totals 15 residues. V was pared by 4 bases and J by 6 bases, with 11 bases of the junction left unmatched. The V gene's germline CDR1 is SGHTS and CDR2 YDEGEE. CDR3 bases: TGTGCCAGCAGCGCCCGGGACAGGGCCTTCATCGAGCAGTACTTC. This encodes CASSARDRAFIEQYF.

The chain carries TRBV5-1 and TRBJ2-6; D perhaps matches TRBD1 (6 bases). Trimming left V 0 bases short and J 3 bases short, with 13 bases between. The CDR3 runs 17 residues. The germline CDR1 and CDR2 sequences are SGHRS and YFSETQ. The CDR3 DNA sequence: TGCGCCAGCAGCTTGGAATCTTCAGGGGTTGGGGCCAACGTCCTGACTTTC. Translation gives CASSLESSGVGANVLTF.

The chain couples TRBV30 to TRBJ1-6; D not resolved. In germline, CDR1 is GTSNPN, CDR2 SVGIG (reference sequence). The CDR3 sequence is 13 residues long. The V end was cut by 1 base, the J end by 9 bases, with 10 bases between. The CDR3 DNA follows: TGTGCCTGGAGTGGTACGAAAGCTTCACCCCTCCACTTT. Translation: CAWSGTKASPLHF.

The sample holds a few counts of this clone. J is TRBJ1-2 and V is TRBV15; 7 bases are shared with TRBD1. The CDR3 totals 13 residues. Looked up from germline, CDR1 is LNHNV and CDR2 is YYDKDF (reference sequence). The V and J ends lost 8 bases and 7 bases, in that order; junction bases with no gene match: 10. The CDR3 DNA follows: TGTGCCACCTCGGCTACAGGGGATGCTGGCTACACCTTC. Translated: CATSATGDAGYTF.

The chain couples TRBV6-5 to TRBJ1-5; tentatively, D is TRBD1 (6 bases). Deletions cut 6 bases from V and 6 bases from J, with 12 bases between. Germline V gene sequence: CDR1 MNHEY, CDR2 SVGAGI. CDR3 length: 13 residues. For the CDR3, the DNA is TGTGCCAGCAGGCAGGGGTTCGGTCAGCCCCAGCATTTT. Translating gives CASRQGFGQPQHF.

The CDR3, as DNA: TGTGCCAGCAGCCTCCTCCTTACCGGGACACTAGAGCAGTTCTTC. Translated: CASSLLLTGTLEQFF. V gene TRBV6-1 combines with J gene TRBJ2-1; tentatively, D is TRBD1 (6 bases). The CDR3 covers 15 residues. Germline CDR1 MNHNS, CDR2 SASEGT. The V and J ends lost 6 bases and 10 bases respectively, with 22 bases between them.

There are a few counts of this clone. The chain has TRBV7-8 and TRBJ1-1, with D unclear. Looked up from germline, CDR1 is SGHVS and CDR2 is FQNEAQ. The CDR3 length is 12 residues. V lost 0 bases, J lost 5 bases, and 4 bases lay in between. The CDR3 DNA reads TGTGCCAGCAGCTTAGCATCTACTGAAGCTTTCTTT. Protein product: CASSLASTEAFF.

This rearrangement joins TRBV6-5 to TRBJ1-6, with 8 bases fitting TRBD1. The J segment lost 7 bases and the V segment lost 2 bases, leaving 4 bases of the junction unmatched. CDR3 length: 15 residues. Germline V gene sequence: CDR1 MNHEY, CDR2 SVGAGI. As DNA, the CDR3 is TGTGCCAGCAGTTACGGACAGGGTCAAAATTCACCCCTCCACTTT. This translates into CASSYGQGQNSPLHF.

As for this clone: Sequence at one end of the junction differs from germline and may be a read error. V is TRBV7-8 and J is TRBJ2-1; TRBD2 agrees at 12 bases. Germline V gene sequence: CDR1 SGHVS, CDR2 FQNEAQ. This CDR3 spans 16 amino acids. CDR3 nucleotide sequence: TGTGCCAGCAGCTCTATGACTAGCGGGGGACTTAATGGGCAGTTCTTC. Its translation is CASSSMTSGGLNGQFF.

V and J are TRBV6-5 and TRBJ2-2; D is possibly TRBD1 (5 bases). V lost 4 bases, J lost 6 bases, and 12 bases lay in between. The CDR3 totals 14 residues. The germline gives CDR1 MNHEY, CDR2 SVGAGI. CDR3 in amino acids: CASSLTGQPGELFF. The CDR3, as DNA: TGTGCCAGCAGTTTAACAGGTCAACCCGGGGAGCTGTTTTTT.

This chain uses TRBV11-2 with TRBJ1-2; D uncertain. Per germline, CDR1 SGHAT and CDR2 FQNNGV. The CDR3 is made up of 12 amino acids. The ends were cut back, 2 bases at V and 8 bases at J, with 9 bases in the middle. The CDR3 is CASSLQDEGYTF. For the CDR3, the DNA is TGTGCCAGCAGCTTACAGGATGAGGGCTACACCTTC. Based on the CDR3 plus reference TRBV11-2 and TRBJ1-2, the full variable domain is EAGVAQSPRYKIIEKRQSVAFWCNPISGHATLYWYQQILGQGPKLLIQFQNNGVVDDSQLPKDRFSAERLKGVDSTLKIQPAKLEDSAVYLCASSLQDEGYTFGSGTRLTVV.

In its sample, this clone was seen a few times. The V call is TRBV6-6, the J call TRBJ2-5, with TRBD2 identical over 7 bases. The CDR3 contains 13 residues. Per the germline V gene, CDR1 is MNHNY and CDR2 is SVGAGI (reference sequence). V was clipped by 8 bases and J by 3 bases; unmatched bases: 6. The CDR3 loop reads CASGEAGKETQYF. DNA of the CDR3: TGTGCCAGCGGCGAAGCGGGGAAAGAGACCCAGTACTTC.

This chain links TRBV15 with TRBJ1-3; D gene ambiguous. Trimming pared 1 base from V and 0 bases from J, leaving 10 bases between. CDR1 is LNHNV and CDR2 is YYDKDF in the germline V gene (reference sequence). The CDR3 is made up of 16 amino acids. Written as DNA, the CDR3 is TGTGCCACCAGCAGAGTAACAGATCACTCTGGAAACACCATATATTTT. Its translation is CATSRVTDHSGNTIYF.